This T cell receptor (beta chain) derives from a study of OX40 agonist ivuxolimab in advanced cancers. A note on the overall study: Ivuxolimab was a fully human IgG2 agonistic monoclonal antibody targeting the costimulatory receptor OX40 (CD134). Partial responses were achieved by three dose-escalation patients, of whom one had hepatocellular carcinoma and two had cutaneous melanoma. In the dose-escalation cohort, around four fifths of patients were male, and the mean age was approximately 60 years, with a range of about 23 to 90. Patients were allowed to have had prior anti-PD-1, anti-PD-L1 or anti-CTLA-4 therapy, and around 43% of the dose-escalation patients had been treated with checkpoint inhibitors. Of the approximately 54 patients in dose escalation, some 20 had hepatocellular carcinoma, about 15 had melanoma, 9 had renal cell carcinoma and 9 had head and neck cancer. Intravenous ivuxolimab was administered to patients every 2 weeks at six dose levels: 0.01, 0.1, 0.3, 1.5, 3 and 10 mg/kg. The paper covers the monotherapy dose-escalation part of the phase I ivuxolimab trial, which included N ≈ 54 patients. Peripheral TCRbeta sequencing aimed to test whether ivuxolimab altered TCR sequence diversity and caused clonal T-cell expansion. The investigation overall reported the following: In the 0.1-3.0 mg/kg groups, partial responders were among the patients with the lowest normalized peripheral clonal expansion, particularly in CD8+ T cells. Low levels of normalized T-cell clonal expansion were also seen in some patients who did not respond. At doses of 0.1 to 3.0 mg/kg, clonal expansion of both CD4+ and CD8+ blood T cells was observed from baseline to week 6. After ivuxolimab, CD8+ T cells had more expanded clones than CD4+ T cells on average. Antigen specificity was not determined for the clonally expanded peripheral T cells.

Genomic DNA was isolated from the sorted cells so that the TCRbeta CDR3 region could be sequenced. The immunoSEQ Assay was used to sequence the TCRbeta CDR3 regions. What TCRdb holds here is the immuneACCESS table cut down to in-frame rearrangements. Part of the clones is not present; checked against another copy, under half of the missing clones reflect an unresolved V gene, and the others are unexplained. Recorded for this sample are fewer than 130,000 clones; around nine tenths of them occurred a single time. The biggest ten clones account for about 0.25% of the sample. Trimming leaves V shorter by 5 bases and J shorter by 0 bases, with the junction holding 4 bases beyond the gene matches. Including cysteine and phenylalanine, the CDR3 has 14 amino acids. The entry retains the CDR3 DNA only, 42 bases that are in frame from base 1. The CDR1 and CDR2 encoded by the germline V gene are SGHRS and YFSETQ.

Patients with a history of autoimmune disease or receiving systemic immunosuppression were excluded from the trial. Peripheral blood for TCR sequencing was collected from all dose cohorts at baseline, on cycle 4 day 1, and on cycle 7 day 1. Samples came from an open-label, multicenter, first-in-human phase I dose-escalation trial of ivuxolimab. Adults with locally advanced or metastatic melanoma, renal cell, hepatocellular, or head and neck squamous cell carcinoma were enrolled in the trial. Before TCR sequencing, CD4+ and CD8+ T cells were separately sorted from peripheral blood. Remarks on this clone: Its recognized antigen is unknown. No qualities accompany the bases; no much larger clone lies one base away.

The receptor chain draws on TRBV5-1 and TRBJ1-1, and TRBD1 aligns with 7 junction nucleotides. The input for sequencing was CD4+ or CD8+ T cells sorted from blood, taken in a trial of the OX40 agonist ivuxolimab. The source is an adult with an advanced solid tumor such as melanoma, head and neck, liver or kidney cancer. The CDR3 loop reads CASSRDSMNTEAFF. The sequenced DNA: TGCGCCAGCAGTCGGGACAGCATGAACACTGAAGCTTTCTTT.